These 6 T cell receptor beta chains were all obtained from the same sample, sequenced in a study of T cells in localized non-small cell lung cancer. Sequencing was performed with immunoSEQ multiplex PCR; in TCRdb, only in-frame clones are kept and a portion is missing. This sample has tens of thousands of clones; around 89% occur once, and the top ten carry around 13%. Sequenced material: peripheral blood, taken before any cancer treatment. Source of these receptors: a female donor at least 60 years old with stage III squamous cell lung carcinoma.

This clone was detected once. The chain combines TRBV7-2 with TRBJ2-3, with TRBD2 matching over 15 bases. V shed 3 bases and J 4 bases; nucleotides not matched to a gene: 8. This CDR3 has 18 residues. The V gene's germline CDR1 is SGHTA and CDR2 FQGNSA. The CDR3 nucleotides are TGTGCCAGCAGCTTCGGACTAGCGGGGGGGCTCGACTCAGATACGCAGTATTTT. This codes for CASSFGLAGGLDSDTQYF.

The rearrangement links TRBV11-2 to TRBJ1-2, with 10 bases lining up with TRBD1. This CDR3 has 16 residues. CDR1 and CDR2 from the germline V gene are SGHAT and FQNNGV. V lost 0 bases to trimming and J lost 4 bases; unmatched junction nucleotides: 5. The CDR3 here is CASSLDSGTGAYGYTF. CDR3 in DNA: TGTGCCAGCAGCTTAGATTCGGGGACAGGGGCCTATGGCTACACCTTC. The complete variable domain, with remaining parts taken from reference TRBV11-2 and TRBJ1-2, reads EAGVAQSPRYKIIEKRQSVAFWCNPISGHATLYWYQQILGQGPKLLIQFQNNGVVDDSQLPKDRFSAERLKGVDSTLKIQPAKLEDSAVYLCASSLDSGTGAYGYTFGSGTRLTVV.

The chain joins TRBV15 to TRBJ1-6, with TRBD1 identical over 10 bases. V lost 1 base and J lost 9; bases outside the gene matches: 0. The CDR3 has 14 amino acids. CDR1 LNHNV and CDR2 YYDKDF come from the germline V gene (reference sequence). This CDR3 reads CATSRGTGGSPLHF. The DNA for the CDR3 is TGTGCCACCAGCAGAGGGACAGGGGGTTCACCCCTCCACTTT. The full variable domain, in which reference TRBV15 and TRBJ1-6 provide the parts outside the CDR3, is DAMVIQNPRYQVTQFGKPVTLSCSQTLNHNVMYWYQQKSSQAPKLLFHYYDKDFNNEADTPDNFQSRRPNTSFCFLDIRSPGLGDTAMYLCATSRGTGGSPLHFGNGTRLTVT.

The chain is built from TRBV2 and TRBJ1-6; D might be TRBD1 (6 bases). Trimming shortened V by 2 bases and J by 7 bases, and 12 bases separated the two germline ends. This CDR3 has 15 residues. Germline values: CDR1 SNHLY, CDR2 FYNNEI. This CDR3 reads CASSEMGAVNSPLHF. CDR3 sequence (DNA): TGTGCCAGCAGTGAAATGGGGGCAGTAAATTCACCCCTCCACTTT.

This clone counts as medium-sized. This rearrangement joins TRBV5-6 to TRBJ1-4; D is uncertain. The CDR3 runs 13 residues. The germline V gene has CDR1 SGHDT and CDR2 YYEEEE. The V end lost 5 bases, the J end lost 8 bases, and 13 bases lay between the germline ends. The CDR3 here is CASSSLRGEKLFF. CDR3 nucleotide sequence: TGTGCCAGCAGTTCCCTCCGTGGGGAAAAACTGTTTTTT. Looking up the rest from reference TRBV5-6 and TRBJ1-4 gives the full variable domain: DAGVTQSPTHLIKTRGQQVTLRCSPKSGHDTVSWYQQALGQGPQFIFQYYEEEERQRGNFPDRFSGHQFPNYSSELNVNALLLGDSALYLCASSSLRGEKLFFGSGTQLSVL.

This clone was detected once. The chain uses TRBV2 and TRBJ1-5; 7 nucleotides match TRBD1. CDR3 size: 14 residues. The germline V gene has CDR1 SNHLY and CDR2 FYNNEI. After removal of 6 bases from V and 2 bases from J, the junction contained 4 bases not matched to a gene. DNA for the CDR3: TGTGCCAGCAGGACCGGGACAGGCAATCAGCCCCAGCATTTT. Its protein product is CASRTGTGNQPQHF.